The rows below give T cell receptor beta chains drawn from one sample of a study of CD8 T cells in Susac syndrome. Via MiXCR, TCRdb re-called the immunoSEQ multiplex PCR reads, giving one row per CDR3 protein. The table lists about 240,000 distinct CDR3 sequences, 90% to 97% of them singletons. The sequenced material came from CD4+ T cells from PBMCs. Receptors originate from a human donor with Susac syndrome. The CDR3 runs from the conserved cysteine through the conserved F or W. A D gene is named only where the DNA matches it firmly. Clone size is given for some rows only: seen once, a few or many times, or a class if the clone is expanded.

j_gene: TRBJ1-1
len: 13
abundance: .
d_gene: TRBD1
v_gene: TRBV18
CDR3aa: CASSSNRDSEAFF
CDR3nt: TGTGCCAGCTCATCCAATCGGGACAGCGAAGCTTTCTTT

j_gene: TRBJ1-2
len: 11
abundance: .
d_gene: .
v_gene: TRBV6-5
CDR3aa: CASGAYYGYTF
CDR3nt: TGTGCCAGCGGGGCATACTATGGCTACACCTTC

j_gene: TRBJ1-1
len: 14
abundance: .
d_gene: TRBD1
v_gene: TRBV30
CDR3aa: CAWSVNRDRVKAFF
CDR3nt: TGTGCCTGGAGTGTAAACCGGGACAGGGTGAAAGCTTTCTTT

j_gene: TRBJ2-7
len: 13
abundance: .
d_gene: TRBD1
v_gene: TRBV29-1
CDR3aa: CSARTGKSYEQYF
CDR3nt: TGCAGCGCCCGGACAGGGAAATCCTACGAGCAGTACTTC

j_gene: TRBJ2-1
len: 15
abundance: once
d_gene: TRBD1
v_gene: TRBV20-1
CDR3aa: CSARDPGQAYNEQFF
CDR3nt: TGCAGTGCTAGAGATCCGGGACAGGCATACAATGAGCAGTTCTTC

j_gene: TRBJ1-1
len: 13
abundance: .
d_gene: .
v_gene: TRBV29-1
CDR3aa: CSVVGWVRGGAFF
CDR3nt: TGCAGCGTCGTAGGGTGGGTGCGGGGGGGAGCTTTCTTT

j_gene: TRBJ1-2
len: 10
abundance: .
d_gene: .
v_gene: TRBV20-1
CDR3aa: CSAYSGGYTF
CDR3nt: TGCAGTGCCTATTCGGGAGGCTACACCTTC

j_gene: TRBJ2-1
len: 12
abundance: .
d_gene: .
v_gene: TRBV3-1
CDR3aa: CASSLEVGEQFF
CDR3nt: TGTGCCAGCAGCCTTGAGGTGGGTGAGCAGTTCTTC

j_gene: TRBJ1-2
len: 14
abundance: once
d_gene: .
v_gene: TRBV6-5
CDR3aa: CASSPYRKTGGYTF
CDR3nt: TGTGCCAGCAGTCCATACAGGAAGACGGGAGGCTACACCTTC

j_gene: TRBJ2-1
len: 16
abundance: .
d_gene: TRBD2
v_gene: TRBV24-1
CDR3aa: CATSDTTSGRANEQFF
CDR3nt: TGTGCCACCAGTGACACGACTAGCGGGAGGGCCAATGAGCAGTTCTTC

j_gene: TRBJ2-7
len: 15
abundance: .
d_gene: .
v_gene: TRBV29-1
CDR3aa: CSATPGGVRGYEQYF
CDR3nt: TGCAGCGCCACTCCGGGGGGCGTAAGGGGCTACGAGCAGTACTTC

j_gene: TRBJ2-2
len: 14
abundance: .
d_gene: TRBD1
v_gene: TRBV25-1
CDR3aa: CASSEGQGAGELFF
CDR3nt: TGTGCCAGCAGTGAAGGACAGGGGGCCGGGGAGCTGTTTTTT

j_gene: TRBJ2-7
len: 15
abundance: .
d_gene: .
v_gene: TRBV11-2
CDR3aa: CASSQDSLFSYEQYF
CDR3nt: TGTGCCAGCAGCCAGGACAGCCTTTTTTCCTACGAGCAGTACTTC

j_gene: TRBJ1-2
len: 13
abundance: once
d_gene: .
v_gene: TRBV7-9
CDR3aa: CASRAQGVDGYTF
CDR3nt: TGTGCCAGCAGAGCACAGGGAGTCGATGGCTACACCTTC

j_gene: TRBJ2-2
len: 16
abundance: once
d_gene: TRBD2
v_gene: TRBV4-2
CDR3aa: CASSQSPAGVTGELFF
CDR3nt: TGTGCCAGCAGCCAAAGTCCTGCGGGAGTCACCGGGGAGCTGTTTTTT

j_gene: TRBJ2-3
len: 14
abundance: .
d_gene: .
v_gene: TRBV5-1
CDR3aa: CASRDGGPADTQYF
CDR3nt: TGCGCCAGCAGGGACGGAGGGCCGGCAGATACGCAGTATTTT

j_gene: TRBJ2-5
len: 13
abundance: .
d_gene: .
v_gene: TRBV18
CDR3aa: CASSPPGRETQYF
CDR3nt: TGTGCCAGCTCACCACCGGGGAGAGAGACCCAGTACTTC

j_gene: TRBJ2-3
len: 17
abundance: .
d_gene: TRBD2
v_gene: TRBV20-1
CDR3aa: CSARELAGGPITDTQYF
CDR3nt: TGCAGTGCTAGAGAACTAGCGGGAGGGCCGATCACAGATACGCAGTATTTT

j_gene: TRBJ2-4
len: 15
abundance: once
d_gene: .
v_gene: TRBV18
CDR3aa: CASSPQSLAKNIQYF
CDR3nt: TGTGCCAGCTCCCCCCAGTCCCTAGCCAAAAACATTCAGTACTTC

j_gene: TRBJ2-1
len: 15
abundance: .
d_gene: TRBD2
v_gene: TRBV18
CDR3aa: CASSPGLGRDNEQFF
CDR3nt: TGTGCCAGCTCACCTGGACTAGGGAGGGACAATGAGCAGTTCTTC

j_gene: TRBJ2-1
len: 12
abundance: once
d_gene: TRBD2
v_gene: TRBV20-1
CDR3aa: CSATSGSDEQFF
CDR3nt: TGCAGTGCCACTAGCGGGAGCGATGAGCAGTTCTTC

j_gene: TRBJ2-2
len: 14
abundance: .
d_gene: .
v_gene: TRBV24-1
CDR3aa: CATSGKGRTGELFF
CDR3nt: TGTGCCACCTCCGGAAAGGGGAGGACCGGGGAGCTGTTTTTT

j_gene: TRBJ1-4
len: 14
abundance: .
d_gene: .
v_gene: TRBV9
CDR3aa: CASSVEGGREKLFF
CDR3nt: TGTGCCAGCAGCGTAGAAGGGGGACGGGAAAAACTGTTTTTT

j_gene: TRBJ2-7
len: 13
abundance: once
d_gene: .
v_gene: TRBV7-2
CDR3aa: CASSLVYRQAVHF
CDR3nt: TGTGCCAGCAGCTTAGTATATCGCCAGGCCGTGCACTTC

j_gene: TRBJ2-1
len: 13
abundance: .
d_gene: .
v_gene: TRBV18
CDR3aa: CASSLDRGNEQFF
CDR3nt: TGTGCCAGCTCACTAGACCGGGGCAATGAGCAGTTCTTC

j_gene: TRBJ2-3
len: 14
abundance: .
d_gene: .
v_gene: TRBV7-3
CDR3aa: CASSRRAGTDTQYF
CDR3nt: TGTGCCAGCAGCCGGAGGGCTGGCACAGATACGCAGTATTTT

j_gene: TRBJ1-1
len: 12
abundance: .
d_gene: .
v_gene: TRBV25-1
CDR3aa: CASSEGTKLAFF
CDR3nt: TGTGCCAGCAGTGAGGGGACAAAGTTAGCTTTCTTT